A single sample is the source of the 15 T cell receptor beta chains below, sequenced in a study of neurological immune-mediated disorders. TCRdb recomputed calls from the 5' RACE reads with MiXCR, one row per CDR3 protein. The sample gives around 56,000 distinct CDR3 sequences, more than 20% of which show up once; less than 6% is in the top ten. Time point denoted: technical triplicate 2. Sequenced material: PBMCs. The receptors were sampled from a man in his 60s with HTLV-1-associated myelopathy (HAM/TSP).

This clonotype has a count of ten or more. CDR3 amino acids: CASSFRGRNEQYF. Written as DNA, the CDR3 is TGTGCCAGCAGTTTCAGGGGGCGAAACGAGCAGTACTTC. J is TRBJ2-7 and V is TRBV6-5, with 8 bases matching TRBD1. Germline V gene sequence: CDR1 MNHEY, CDR2 SVGAGI. V trimming: 4 bases; J trimming: 5 bases; junction bases outside the gene matches: 4. The CDR3 runs to 13 residues.

In its sample, this clonotype was seen many times. The V call is TRBV9, the J call TRBJ2-1, with D maybe TRBD2 (6 bases). The CDR3 extends over 14 amino acids. Between the trimmed V and J ends, which lost 5 bases and 9 bases, there was a span of 18 bases. Germline V CDR1 and CDR2: SGDLS, YYNGEE. As DNA, the CDR3 is TGTGCCAGCAGTTCCCGGGACTTGGTGGGTGAGCAGTTCTTC. Translated, it gives CASSSRDLVGEQFF.

This clonotype was recorded at least ten times. The rearrangement links TRBV15 to TRBJ2-3; D is possibly TRBD2 (5 bases). Trimming took off 6 bases at V and 5 bases at J, with 18 bases between the two ends. Germline V gives CDR1 LNHNV, CDR2 YYDKDF (reference sequence). This CDR3 contains 15 residues. The CDR3 nucleotides read TGTGCCACCAGGGGAGTCGGGGTTCGGGGAGATACGCAGTATTTT. Translated: CATRGVGVRGDTQYF.

The chain uses TRBV19 and TRBJ1-2; D possibly corresponds to TRBD1 (6 bases). Trimming removed 6 bases at V and 8 bases at J, with 16 bases between. The CDR3 loop spans 13 amino acids. CDR1 and CDR2 from the germline V gene are LNHDA and SQIVND (reference sequence). CDR3: CASRVAGAAGYTF. CDR3 nucleotide sequence: TGTGCCAGTAGAGTGGCAGGGGCTGCGGGCTACACCTTC.

This clonotype was seen more than once but under ten times. The chain recombines TRBV20-1 with TRBJ2-1; 14 nucleotides line up with TRBD2. The CDR3 loop spans 13 amino acids. Unmatched junction bases numbered 5, after V lost 7 bases and J lost 9 bases. Germline V gene sequence: CDR1 DFQATT, CDR2 SNEGSKA (reference sequence). This CDR3 reads CSGGLAGDSEQFF. The CDR3 region has the DNA TGCAGTGGGGGACTAGCGGGAGACAGTGAGCAGTTCTTC.

With respect to this clonotype: One end of the junction varies from germline; a read error may be responsible. V is TRBV10-3 and J is TRBJ2-1, with 8 nucleotides matching TRBD2. Per the germline V gene, CDR1 is ENHRY and CDR2 is SYGVKD. The CDR3 spans 15 residues. CDR3 protein: CAISENLAGNNEQLF. In nucleotides, the CDR3 is TGTGCCATCAGTGAGAATCTAGCGGGCAACAATGAGCAGCTCTTC.

Worth noting for this clonotype: A much larger clone differs from this one at a single base, so this may be a read error. This chain joins TRBV5-1 and TRBJ2-5; D is unclear. The CDR3 extends over 11 amino acids. The germline V gene encodes CDR1 SGHRS and CDR2 YFSETQ. In DNA form, the CDR3 reads TGCGCCAGCAGCTTTTCAGAGACCCAGCACTTC. As protein: CASSFSETQHF.

Many counts were recorded for this clonotype. The V gene is TRBV5-1, the J gene TRBJ2-3; D remains unclear. V was clipped by 4 bases and J by 4 bases, with 13 bases between them. CDR3 size: 14 residues. Looked up from germline, CDR1 is SGHRS and CDR2 is YFSETQ. The CDR3 here is CASSPNELADTQYF. CDR3 coding DNA: TGCGCCAGCAGCCCCAACGAGCTAGCAGATACGCAGTATTTT.

Many counts were recorded for this clonotype. This chain connects TRBV20-1 to TRBJ2-7, with TRBD2 as a possible D gene (5 bases). Trimming stripped 6 bases from V and 4 bases from J, with 16 bases between. CDR3 length: 13 residues. The germline V gene encodes CDR1 DFQATT and CDR2 SNEGSKA (reference sequence). The CDR3 spells CSALRGRDYEQYF. CDR3 nucleotide sequence: TGCAGTGCCCTTCGGGGTAGAGATTACGAGCAGTACTTC.

This clonotype was seen ten or more times. The chain uses TRBV21-1 and TRBJ2-2; the D call in the table, TRBD1, was not verified against the DNA. TRBV21-1 is described as a pseudogene. The CDR3 is made up of 19 amino acids. Here the CDR3 reads CASSPFLGPTSLNTGELFF. DNA of the CDR3: TGTGCCAGCAGCCCTTTTTTGGGGCCAACGAGCTTAAACACCGGGGAGCTGTTTTTT.

In its sample, this clonotype was seen many times. The genes are TRBV24-1 and TRBJ2-5; TRBD1 might be the D (6 bases). This CDR3 region has 15 residues. Trimming removed 3 bases at V and 1 base at J, with 11 bases between. From germline, CDR1 is KGHDR and CDR2 SFDVKD. CDR3 nucleotides: TGTGCCACCAGTGATCCGACAGGACCCCAAGAGACCCAGTACTTC. Residues: CATSDPTGPQETQYF.

The sample holds many counts of this clonotype. The chain carries TRBV6-1 and TRBJ2-2; no firm D call. The CDR3 sequence is 14 residues long. Trimming shortened V by 5 bases and J by 9 bases, and 16 bases separated the two germline ends. In germline, CDR1 is MNHNS, CDR2 SASEGT. As DNA, the CDR3 is TGTGCCAGCAGTCCGAACTCCTCTCCCCGGGAGCTGTTTTTT. The encoded protein is CASSPNSSPRELFF.

This clonotype was seen many times. This rearrangement joins TRBV2 to TRBJ2-2, with a weak D call TRBD2 (6 bases). V lost 4 bases to trimming and J lost 3 bases, with 9 bases between them. This CDR3 is 14 amino acids long. Germline-derived CDR1 and CDR2 are SNHLY and FYNNEI. The CDR3 region is CASSAAGYTGELFF. The DNA for the CDR3 is TGTGCCAGCAGTGCCGCGGGGTACACCGGGGAGCTGTTTTTT.

This clonotype was recorded at least ten times. The chain uses TRBV5-1 and TRBJ2-7; 9 positions match TRBD1. V was clipped by 3 bases and J by 2 bases; unmatched bases: 6. This CDR3 region has 15 residues. Germline lookup yields CDR1 SGHRS and CDR2 YFSETQ. For the CDR3, the DNA is TGCGCCAGCAGCTCGGACAGGGGTCCGGCCTACGAGCAGTACTTC. Translation gives CASSSDRGPAYEQYF.

The chain is built from TRBV10-3 and TRBJ2-7, with a weak D call TRBD2 (6 bases). CDR1 is ENHRY, CDR2 SYGVKD, per germline. This CDR3 region has 15 residues. The V end was cut by 6 bases, the J end by 0 bases, with 15 bases between. The CDR3, as DNA: TGTGCCATCAGCCGACTAGTAAAGAGCTCCTACGAGCAGTACTTC. Translating gives CAISRLVKSSYEQYF.